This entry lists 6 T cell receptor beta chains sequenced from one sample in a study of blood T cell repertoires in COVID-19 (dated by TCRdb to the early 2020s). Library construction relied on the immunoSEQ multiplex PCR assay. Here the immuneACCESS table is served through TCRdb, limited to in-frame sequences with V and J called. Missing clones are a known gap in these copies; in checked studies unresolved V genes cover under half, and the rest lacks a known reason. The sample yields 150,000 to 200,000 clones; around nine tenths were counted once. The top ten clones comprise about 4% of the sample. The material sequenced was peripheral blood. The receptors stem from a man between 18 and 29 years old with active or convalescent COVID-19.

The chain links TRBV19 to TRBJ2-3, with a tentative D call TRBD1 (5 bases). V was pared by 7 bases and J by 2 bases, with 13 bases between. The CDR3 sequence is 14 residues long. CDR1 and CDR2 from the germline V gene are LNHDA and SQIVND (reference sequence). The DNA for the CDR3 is TGTGCCAGTAAGGGGCTTTTACACACAGATACGCAGTATTTT. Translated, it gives CASKGLLHTDTQYF.

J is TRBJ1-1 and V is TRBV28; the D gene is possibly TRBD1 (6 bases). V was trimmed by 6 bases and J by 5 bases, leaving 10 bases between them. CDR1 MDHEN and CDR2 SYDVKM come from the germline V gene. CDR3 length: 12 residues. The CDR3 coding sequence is TGTGCCAGCAGAGTCAGGGGAACTGAAGCTTTCTTT. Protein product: CASRVRGTEAFF.

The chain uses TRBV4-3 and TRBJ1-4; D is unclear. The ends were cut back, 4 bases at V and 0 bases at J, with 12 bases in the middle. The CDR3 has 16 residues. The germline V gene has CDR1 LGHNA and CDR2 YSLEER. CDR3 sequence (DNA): TGCGCCAGCAGCCCCCGATACAGTCCAACTAATGAAAAACTGTTTTTT. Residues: CASSPRYSPTNEKLFF.

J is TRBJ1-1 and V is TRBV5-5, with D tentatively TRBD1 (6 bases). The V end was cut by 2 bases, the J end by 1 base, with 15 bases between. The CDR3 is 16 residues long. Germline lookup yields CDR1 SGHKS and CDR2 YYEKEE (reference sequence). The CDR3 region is CASSLQGRFPNTEAFF. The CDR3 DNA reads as TGTGCCAGCAGCTTACAGGGACGATTTCCGAACACTGAAGCTTTCTTT.

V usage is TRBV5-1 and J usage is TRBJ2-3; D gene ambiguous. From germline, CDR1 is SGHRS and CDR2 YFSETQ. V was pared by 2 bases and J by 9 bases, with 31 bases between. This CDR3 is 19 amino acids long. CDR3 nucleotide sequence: TGCGCCAGCAGCTTCGGTGCAGCAGGCACCCCCTTGGGCAGATTAACGCAGTATTTT. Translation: CASSFGAAGTPLGRLTQYF.

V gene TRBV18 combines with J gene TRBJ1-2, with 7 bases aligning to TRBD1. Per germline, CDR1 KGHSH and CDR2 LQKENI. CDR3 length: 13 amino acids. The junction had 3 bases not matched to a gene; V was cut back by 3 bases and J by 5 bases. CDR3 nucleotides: TGTGCCAGCTCACCGTCGGGACAGTATGGCTACACCTTC. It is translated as CASSPSGQYGYTF. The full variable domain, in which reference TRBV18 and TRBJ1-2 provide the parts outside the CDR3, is NAGVMQNPRHLVRRRGQEARLRCSPMKGHSHVYWYRQLPEEGLKFMVYLQKENIIDESGMPKERFSAEFPKEGPSILRIQQVVRGDSAAYFCASSPSGQYGYTFGSGTRLTVV.